The 24 T cell receptor beta chains below were found in one sample sequenced in a study of sequential checkpoint blockade in melanoma. The sample's treatment: randomized to nivolumab then ipilimumab (arm A) or the reverse (arm B). Here immunoSEQ multiplex PCR was the method, and the copy in TCRdb shows in-frame clones only, minus some. The repertoire holds some 32,000 clones, with more than 70% as singletons. Sequencing used CD8+ T cells sorted from blood (inferred from file names), obtained from a patient given nivolumab and ipilimumab in sequence. The receptor set was obtained from a human donor with melanoma.

This clone has more than one count but fewer than ten. V usage is TRBV2 and J usage is TRBJ2-7; D might be TRBD2 (5 bases). This CDR3 is built from 14 residues. Germline loops: CDR1 SNHLY, CDR2 FYNNEI. V lost 3 bases and J 6 bases, leaving 15 bases between the germline ends. CDR3 sequence reads: CASSDAEVVAEQYF. The CDR3 region has the DNA TGTGCCAGCAGTGATGCGGAGGTCGTTGCCGAGCAGTACTTC. Full variable domain (missing parts from reference TRBV2 and TRBJ2-7): EPEVTQTPSHQVTQMGQEVILRCVPISNHLYFYWYRQILGQKVEFLVSFYNNEISEKSEIFDDQFSVERPDGSNFTLKIRSTKLEDSAMYFCASSDAEVVAEQYFGPGTRLTVT.

The rearrangement joins TRBV5-1 to TRBJ2-5; TRBD1 matches 7 bases. The J call may be in error: the DNA end matches TRBJ2-7 better. The CDR3 contains 14 residues. From germline, CDR1 is SGHRS and CDR2 YFSETQ. The CDR3 DNA sequence: TGCGCCAGCAGCACCGACAGGGATTTTTACGAGCAGTACTTC. Translation gives CASSTDRDFYEQYF.

The genes are TRBV4-1 and TRBJ2-2; perhaps TRBD2 as D (7 bases). Germline V gene sequence: CDR1 MGHRA, CDR2 YSYEKL. CDR3 length: 15 amino acids. Trimming shortened V by 4 bases and J by 5 bases, and 14 bases separated the two germline ends. The CDR3 DNA is TGCGCCAGCAGCCCTCGTGGGGGGGCGACCGGGGAGCTGTTTTTT. Translation: CASSPRGGATGELFF.

The chain employs TRBV5-4 and TRBJ2-3; possibly TRBD2 for D (5 bases). Per the germline V gene, CDR1 is SGHNT and CDR2 is YYREEE (reference sequence). Deletions cut 4 bases from V and 6 bases from J, with 15 bases between. This CDR3 spans 14 amino acids. CDR3 nucleotides: TGTGCCAGCAGCGACCCAACTAGTTTCGATACGCAGTATTTT. Encoded protein: CASSDPTSFDTQYF.

This clone was picked up one time. The DNA of the CDR3 is TGTGCCACCGCGGGGGAGGTCTACAATGAGCAGTTCTTC. Translating gives CATAGEVYNEQFF. The chain is built from TRBV27 and TRBJ2-1, with 7 bases lining up with TRBD2. V gave up 10 bases and J gave up 3 bases; unmatched junction bases: 6. The CDR3 covers 13 residues. Germline lookup yields CDR1 MNHEY and CDR2 SMNVEV (reference sequence).

The chain joins TRBV18 to TRBJ1-4; 7 bases map to TRBD1. The V and J ends lost 6 bases and 8 bases, in that order; junction bases with no gene match: 9. The CDR3 loop spans 14 amino acids. The germline V gene encodes CDR1 KGHSH and CDR2 LQKENI. In nucleotides, the CDR3 is TGTGCCAGCTCGCCGACAGGGCTTTGGGAAAAACTGTTTTTT. This translates into CASSPTGLWEKLFF.

The V and J genes are TRBV9 and TRBJ2-5; 12 nucleotides line up with TRBD2. The CDR3 is 16 residues long. Germline V CDR1 and CDR2: SGDLS, YYNGEE. The junction had 5 bases not matched to a gene; V was cut back by 0 bases and J by 5 bases. The CDR3 DNA is TGTGCCAGCAGCGTAGCTAGCGGGGGGGCCCGTGAGACCCAGTACTTC. It translates to CASSVASGGARETQYF.

The rearrangement uses TRBV5-1 and TRBJ1-1; maybe TRBD1 (5 bases). The CDR3 runs to 15 residues. Germline V gene lookup returns CDR1 SGHRS and CDR2 YFSETQ. V was trimmed by 1 base and J by 4 bases, leaving 14 bases between them. The CDR3: CASSLNAGRGTEAFF. CDR3 nucleotide sequence: TGCGCCAGCAGCTTGAACGCAGGGAGGGGCACTGAAGCTTTCTTT.

The chain combines TRBV4-3 with TRBJ1-2; D may be TRBD1 (5 bases). V lost 0 bases, J lost 3 bases, and 11 bases lay in between. Germline V gene lookup returns CDR1 LGHNA and CDR2 YSLEER. This CDR3 region has 15 residues. CDR3 DNA sequence: TGCGCCAGCAGCCAAGAGCAGGGCCTTGACTATGGCTACACCTTC. Its protein product is CASSQEQGLDYGYTF.

The chain employs TRBV27 and TRBJ1-1; no clear D gene. Germline V gives CDR1 MNHEY, CDR2 SMNVEV (reference sequence). The CDR3 has 15 amino acids. V gave up 2 bases and J gave up 1 base, with 11 bases separating them. The CDR3 sequence is CASSLHPQSNTEAFF. The CDR3 nucleotides are TGTGCCAGCAGTTTACATCCTCAGTCGAACACTGAAGCTTTCTTT.

This chain joins TRBV27 and TRBJ1-6; D perhaps matches TRBD1 (5 bases). The CDR3 is made up of 13 amino acids. Trimming shortened V by 5 bases and J by 6 bases, and 8 bases separated the two germline ends. From germline, CDR1 is MNHEY and CDR2 SMNVEV (reference sequence). The CDR3 DNA reads as TGTGCCAGCAGTGGGGCAGTTAATTCACCCCTCCACTTT. Encoded protein: CASSGAVNSPLHF.

V and J are TRBV7-9 and TRBJ1-2; the match to TRBD1 covers 10 bases. The V gene's germline CDR1 is SEHNR and CDR2 FQNEAQ (reference sequence). The CDR3 sequence is 14 residues long. V dropped 0 bases and J dropped 6; count of bases not matched to a gene: 1. The CDR3 DNA follows: TGTGCCAGCAGCTTAGCCGGGACAGGGGATGGCTACACCTTC. Its translation is CASSLAGTGDGYTF.

The rearrangement joins TRBV7-9 to TRBJ2-1, with 8 bases identical to TRBD1. J gave up 6 bases and V 5 bases, and 9 bases lay outside the gene matches. CDR1 is SEHNR and CDR2 is FQNEAQ in the germline V gene (reference sequence). The CDR3 covers 15 residues. CDR3 protein: CASSIRDRSPNEQFF. CDR3 sequence (DNA): TGTGCCAGCAGCATCCGGGACAGGTCACCCAATGAGCAGTTCTTC.

As concerns this clone: One end of the junction varies from germline; a read error may be responsible. The genes are TRBV30 and TRBJ2-7; TRBD2 might be the D (5 bases). The length of the CDR3 is 12 residues. Germline CDR1 and CDR2: GTSNPN and SVGIG (reference sequence). This CDR3 is CAWRVEGWEHYF. CDR3 DNA: TGTGCCTGGAGGGTAGAAGGGTGGGAGCATTACTTC.

The chain recombines TRBV11-2 with TRBJ2-3; TRBD2 matches 7 bases. V lost 4 bases and J lost 5; bases outside the gene matches: 12. CDR3 length: 16 amino acids. Germline CDR1 SGHAT, CDR2 FQNNGV. CDR3 loop: CASSSHQAGRGDTQYF. In DNA form, the CDR3 reads TGTGCCAGCAGCTCCCACCAAGCGGGACGGGGAGATACGCAGTATTTT.

This clone turned up a few times. The chain has TRBV10-2 and TRBJ1-1; D not certain. Trimming shortened V by 5 bases and J by 1 base, and 11 bases separated the two germline ends. The CDR3 sequence is 14 residues long. Per germline, CDR1 WSHSY and CDR2 SAAADI. The CDR3 spells CASSPRGRNTEAFF. The CDR3 DNA is TGCGCCAGCAGTCCGCGCGGAAGGAACACTGAAGCTTTCTTT.

This clone was recorded once. V usage is TRBV6-6 and J usage is TRBJ2-5, with D uncertain. The DNA matches TRBJ2-7 better at its end, which makes the J call doubtful. Germline V CDR1 and CDR2: MNHNY, SVGAGI (reference sequence). The CDR3 consists of 13 residues. CDR3 sequence reads: CASSYARSYEQYF. The DNA for the CDR3 is TGTGCCAGCAGTTACGCGAGATCCTACGAGCAGTACTTC.

This clone was seen once. The chain couples TRBV16 to TRBJ1-5, with D perhaps matching TRBD1 (5 bases). Germline loops: CDR1 KGHSY, CDR2 FQNENV. The CDR3 totals 23 residues. V was trimmed by 0 bases and J by 0 bases, leaving 30 bases between them. The CDR3 spells CASSQSNILIGAGRSPSNQPQHF. DNA of the CDR3: TGTGCCAGCAGCCAATCCAACATACTTATTGGGGCCGGTAGGTCGCCTAGCAATCAGCCCCAGCATTTT.

V gene TRBV2 combines with J gene TRBJ1-1; 7 bases align to TRBD1. This CDR3 has 16 amino acids. Trimming removed 2 bases from V and 3 bases from J; junction bases left unmatched: 9. The germline gives CDR1 SNHLY, CDR2 FYNNEI. This CDR3 is CASSEIRQGEDTEAFF. The CDR3 DNA reads TGTGCCAGCAGTGAAATCCGGCAGGGGGAGGACACTGAAGCTTTCTTT.

The chain uses TRBV27 and TRBJ1-4; 10 nucleotides line up with TRBD1. Germline loops: CDR1 MNHEY, CDR2 SMNVEV (reference sequence). The CDR3 sequence is 14 residues long. With V trimmed by 5 bases and J by 8 bases, 5 bases remained unmatched. The CDR3 here is CASSPTGGLEKLFF. CDR3 coding DNA: TGTGCCAGCAGTCCGACAGGGGGCCTAGAAAAACTGTTTTTT.

This clone was recorded only once. This rearrangement joins TRBV5-1 to TRBJ2-7; tentative D call: TRBD2 (5 bases). This CDR3 is built from 15 residues. CDR1 and CDR2 (germline): SGHRS, YFSETQ. V gave up 0 bases and J gave up 1 base, with 11 bases separating them. The CDR3 is CASSLGGLSSYEQYF. CDR3 bases: TGCGCCAGCAGCTTGGGAGGGCTGAGTTCCTACGAGCAGTACTTC.

The V and J genes are TRBV4-3 and TRBJ2-6; D ambiguous. Germline V CDR1 and CDR2: LGHNA, YSLEER. The V end was cut by 3 bases, the J end by 0 bases, with 12 bases between. The length of the CDR3 is 17 residues. This chain's CDR3 is CASSQVRVGSGANVLTF. Written as DNA, the CDR3 is TGCGCCAGCAGCCAGGTCCGGGTGGGCTCTGGGGCCAACGTCCTGACTTTC.

The V gene is TRBV4-3, the J gene TRBJ2-1; 9 positions match TRBD2. Germline loops: CDR1 LGHNA, CDR2 YSLEER. V was pared by 0 bases and J by 6 bases, with 9 bases of the junction left unmatched. This CDR3 contains 17 residues. The CDR3 nucleotides read TGCGCCAGCAGCCAAGATCGTCCAGCGGGGGGAAGCAATGAGCAGTTCTTC. This translates into CASSQDRPAGGSNEQFF.

The rearrangement uses TRBV5-5 and TRBJ2-2; 11 bases are a match to TRBD2. Germline CDR1 is SGHKS and CDR2 is YYEKEE (reference sequence). The V and J ends lost 1 base and 5 bases, in that order; junction bases with no gene match: 7. The CDR3 length is 17 residues. The DNA for the CDR3 is TGTGCCAGCAGCTTGTCCACTAGCGGGAGTCGGACCGGGGAGCTGTTTTTT. It is translated as CASSLSTSGSRTGELFF.